The clone carrying this T cell receptor beta chain was seen just once. The sample belongs to a study of blood T cell repertoires in COVID-19. As for the study in general: Collection of acute and convalescent COVID-19 samples took place in the United States, Italy and Spain. The analysed material was cDNA or gDNA that came from T cells, B-cell-depleted T cells, or PBMCs.

In the study's own analysis: Estimation of nucleated cell counts relied on the amplification of reference gene primers. Profiling relied on immunoSEQ multiplex PCR, and the TCRdb table lists in-frame clones only, not all of them. V, J and clone size are taken as reported in that table, and D and trimming were inferred from the DNA itself. The table records around 310,000 clones, about 90% of them present only once. The sequenced material came from peripheral blood. The source is a woman in her thirties or forties with COVID-19, enrolled during active disease.

The CDR3 nucleotides are TGTGCCAGCTCACCACCAGGTAACAGATACAATGAGCAGTTCTTC. It is translated as CASSPPGNRYNEQFF. The chain employs TRBV18 and TRBJ2-1; D unclear. This CDR3 is 15 amino acids long. The V gene's germline CDR1 is KGHSH and CDR2 LQKENI. Trimming pared 0 bases from V and 4 bases from J, leaving 10 bases between.